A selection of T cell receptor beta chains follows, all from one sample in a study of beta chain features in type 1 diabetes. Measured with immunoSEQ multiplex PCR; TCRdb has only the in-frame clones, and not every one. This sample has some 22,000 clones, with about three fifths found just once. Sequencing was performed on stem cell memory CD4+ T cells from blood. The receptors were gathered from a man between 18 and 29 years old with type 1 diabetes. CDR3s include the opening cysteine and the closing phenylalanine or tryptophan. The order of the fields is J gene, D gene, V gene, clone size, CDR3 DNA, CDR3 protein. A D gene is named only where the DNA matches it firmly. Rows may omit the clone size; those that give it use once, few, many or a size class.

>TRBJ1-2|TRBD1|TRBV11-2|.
TGTGCCAGCAGCTCGACAGGGGGCGGCCTTGGCTACACCTTC
CASSSTGGGLGYTF
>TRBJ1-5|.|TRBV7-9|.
TGTGCCAGCAGCTTAGACGCAGGGAATCAGCCCCAGCATTTT
CASSLDAGNQPQHF
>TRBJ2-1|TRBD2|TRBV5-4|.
TGTGCCAGCAGCTTGGATCCTAGCGGGGGACAAGAGAATGAGCAGTTCTTC
CASSLDPSGGQENEQFF
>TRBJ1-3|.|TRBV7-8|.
TGTGCCAGCAGCTCAGGGTCTTTGGGTGGAAACACCATATATTTT
CASSSGSLGGNTIYF
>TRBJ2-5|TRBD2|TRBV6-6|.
TGTGCCAGCAGCAAAGGACTAGCGGGGGCAGAGACCCAGTACTTC
CASSKGLAGAETQYF
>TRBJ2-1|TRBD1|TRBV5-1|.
TGCGCCAGCAGCTGGACCGGACAGGGTCGCGCATCGGGTGAGCAGTTCTTC
CASSWTGQGRASGEQFF
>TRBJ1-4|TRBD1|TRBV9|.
TGTGCCAGCAGCCCAGGGGACAGGGGAGGCGGTGGTAATGAAAAACTGTTTTTT
CASSPGDRGGGGNEKLFF
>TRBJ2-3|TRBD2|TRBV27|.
TGTGCCAGCAGTTTATCTAGCGGGAGGGCCGCGCAGTATTTT
CASSLSSGRAAQYF
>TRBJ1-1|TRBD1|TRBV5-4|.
TGTGCCAGCAGCGAGGGACAGTTGAACACTGAAGCTTTCTTT
CASSEGQLNTEAFF
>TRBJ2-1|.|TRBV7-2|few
TGTGCCAGCAGGACAGATTCCTACAATGAGCAGTTCTTC
CASRTDSYNEQFF
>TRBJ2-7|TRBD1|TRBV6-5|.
TGTGCCAGCAGTTACTCCCGACAGGGTTACGAGCAGTACTTC
CASSYSRQGYEQYF
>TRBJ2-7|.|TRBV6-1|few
TGTGCCAGCAGTGAAACATACGAGCAGTACTTC
CASSETYEQYF
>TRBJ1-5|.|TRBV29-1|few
TGCAGCGTTGCCCACGAGAATCAGCCCCAGCATTTT
CSVAHENQPQHF
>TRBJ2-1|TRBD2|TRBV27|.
TGTGCCAGCGGGACTAGCGGGAGTATCGGGGATGAGCAGTTCTTC
CASGTSGSIGDEQFF
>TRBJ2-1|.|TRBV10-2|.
TGCGCCAGCAGTGAACAGTACAATGAGCAGTTCTTC
CASSEQYNEQFF
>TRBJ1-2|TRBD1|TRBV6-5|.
TGTGCCAGCAGTTCCGAAAAGACAGGGGTCTTCTATGGCTACACCTTC
CASSSEKTGVFYGYTF
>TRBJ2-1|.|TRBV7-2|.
TGTGCCAGCAGCTTCCGGGACAATGAGCAGTTCTTC
CASSFRDNEQFF
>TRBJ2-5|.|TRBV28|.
TGTGCCGGTAAGGACAGCTCCCGGGAGACCCAGTACTTC
CAGKDSSRETQYF
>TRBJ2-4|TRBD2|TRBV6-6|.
TGTGCCAGCAGAATTAGCGGGGGGGTCAACAAAAACATTCAGTACTTC
CASRISGGVNKNIQYF
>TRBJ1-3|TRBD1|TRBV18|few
TGTGCCAGCTCACCAGGGACAGACGGCCTCGGAAACACCATATATTTT
CASSPGTDGLGNTIYF
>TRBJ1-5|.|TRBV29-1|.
TGCAGCGTTGCGACAGGCGGCGATCGGCCCCAGCATTTT
CSVATGGDRPQHF
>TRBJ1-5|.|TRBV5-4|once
TGTGCCAGCAGTCTGGGAGGGGGTGATAGCAATCAGCCCCAGCATTTT
CASSLGGGDSNQPQHF
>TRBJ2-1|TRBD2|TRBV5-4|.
TGTGCCAGCAGCTCCCACCGACTAGCGCATGAGCAGTTCTTC
CASSSHRLAHEQFF
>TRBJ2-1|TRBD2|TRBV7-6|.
TGTGCCAGCAGACCGGGACTAGCGGGACCCTTCGTGGGTAATGAGCAGTTCTTC
CASRPGLAGPFVGNEQFF
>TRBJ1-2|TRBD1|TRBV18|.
TGTGCCAGCTCACCCGGGACAGCTGACTATGGCTACACCTTC
CASSPGTADYGYTF
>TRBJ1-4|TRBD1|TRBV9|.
TGTGCCAGCAGCGTCGGCCAGGGGGCAGCTAATGAAAAACTGTTTTTT
CASSVGQGAANEKLFF
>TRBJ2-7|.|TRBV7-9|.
TGTGCCAGCAGCCGAGACGGGGGCGAGCAGTACTTC
CASSRDGGEQYF
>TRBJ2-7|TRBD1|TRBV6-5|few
TGTGCCAGCATGACACCGGGACAGGGTAGGCACGAGCAGTACTTC
CASMTPGQGRHEQYF
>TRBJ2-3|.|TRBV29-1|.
TGCAGCGTGCCCCCGGGACACCTCACAGATACGCAGTATTTT
CSVPPGHLTDTQYF
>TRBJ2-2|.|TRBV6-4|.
TGTGCCAGCAGTGACCAGGCGGGTATGGCCGGGGAGCTGTTTTTT
CASSDQAGMAGELFF
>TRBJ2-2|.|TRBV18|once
TGTGCCAGCTCACCACAGGGGGCCGGGGAGCTGTTTTTT
CASSPQGAGELFF
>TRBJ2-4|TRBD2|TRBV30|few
TGTGCCTGGTCGGGAGGGCTAGCGGGAGTCGGGGTTCGGATTCAGTACTTC
CAWSGGLAGVGVRIQYF
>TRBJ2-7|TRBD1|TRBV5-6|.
TGTGCCAGCAGCTTTTTCCTAGGGGGCAAAGACGAGCAGTACTTC
CASSFFLGGKDEQYF
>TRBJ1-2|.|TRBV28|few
TGTGCCACCGGGACACAGAACTATGGCTACACCTTC
CATGTQNYGYTF
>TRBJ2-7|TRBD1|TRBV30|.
TGTGCCTGGAGTGAGGGGACAGGGGTCGGAGAGCAGTACTTC
CAWSEGTGVGEQYF
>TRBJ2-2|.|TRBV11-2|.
TGTGCCAGCAGCTTAGATCCCCACGGGGGGGAGCTGTTTTTT
CASSLDPHGGELFF
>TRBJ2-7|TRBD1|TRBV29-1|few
TGCAGCGTTGAACTGGGGACAGGGACGTACGAGCAGTACTTC
CSVELGTGTYEQYF
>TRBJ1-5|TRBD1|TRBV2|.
TGTGCCAGCAAACAGGGGGGCAATCAGCCCCAGCATTTT
CASKQGGNQPQHF
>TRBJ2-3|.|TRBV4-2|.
TGTGCCAGCAGCCCGGGGACTGCGGGTCGGGCAGATACGCAGTATTTT
CASSPGTAGRADTQYF
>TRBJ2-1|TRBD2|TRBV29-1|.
TGCAGCGCCGGGAGGTCCGATGAGCAGTTCTTC
CSAGRSDEQFF
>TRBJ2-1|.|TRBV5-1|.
TGCGCCAGCAGCTTGGTTCCTAATTACAATGAGCAGTTCTTC
CASSLVPNYNEQFF
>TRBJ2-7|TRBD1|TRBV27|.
TGTGCCAGCAGTTTATCCAGGGGGCGAATCGAGCAGTACTTC
CASSLSRGRIEQYF
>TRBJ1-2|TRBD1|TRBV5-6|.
TGTGCCAGCACCTCGGGACAGGGTTTTCATGGCTACACCTTC
CASTSGQGFHGYTF
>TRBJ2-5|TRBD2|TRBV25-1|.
TGTGCCAGCAGAACTAGCGGCGCAACCCAGTACTTC
CASRTSGATQYF
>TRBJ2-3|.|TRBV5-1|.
TGCGCCAGCAGTGGCGGGGGCACAGATACGCAGTATTTT
CASSGGGTDTQYF
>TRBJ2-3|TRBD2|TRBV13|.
TGTGCCAGCAGCAAGGGACTAGCGGTTCTTACTAGCACAGATACGCAGTATTTT
CASSKGLAVLTSTDTQYF